This T cell receptor beta chain came from a study of PD-1 blockade in classical Hodgkin lymphoma. The time point is: cycle 4 day 1 (C4D1), after more than 5 weeks of nivolumab. Following autologous stem cell transplantation, relapse occurred in every patient, and exposure to brentuximab vedotin varied. From thawed PBMCs, CD4+ T cells were purified using magnetic negative selection. Using immunoSEQ multiplex PCR, the repertoire was profiled, and TCRdb retains in-frame clones only, with some absent. The sample records about 22,000 clones, approximately 67% being singletons. Whole-study results and caveats: Compared with healthy donors, newly diagnosed patients reportedly showed lower baseline TCR diversity. Lower baseline TCR diversity marked trial partial responders and progressors. CD4+ but not CD8+ TCR diversity rose significantly by C4D1.

Points on this clone: Its antigen is unknown.

The TCR originated in a human donor with classical Hodgkin lymphoma. The sample was CD4+ T cells from blood, taken before the fourth cycle of nivolumab.

The CDR3 sequence is CASSFGSVTQETQYF. The CDR3 nucleotides are TGTGCCAGCAGTTTCGGTTCCGTGACACAAGAGACCCAGTACTTC. This chain joins TRBV28 and TRBJ2-5; D call uncertain. The CDR3 is made up of 15 amino acids. Between the trimmed V and J ends, which lost 3 bases and 2 bases, there was a span of 13 bases. Germline values: CDR1 MDHEN, CDR2 SYDVKM.